Listed here are 9 T cell receptor beta chains from one sample, sequenced in a study of cytomegalovirus exposure and HLA in healthy donors. This PCR relied on a set of 60 Vbeta primers and 13 Jbeta primers. Only in-frame clones appear in the TCRdb table, and some are missing; sequencing was by immunoSEQ multiplex PCR. The sample has hundreds of thousands of clones, around 73% seen once. Sequencing used PBMCs. The receptors derive from a male donor in good health and CMV-seronegative.

This chain links TRBV6-1 with TRBJ2-3, with D possibly TRBD2 on 5 matching bases. The CDR3 consists of 10 residues. The V end was cut by 10 bases, the J end by 4 bases, with 6 bases between. Germline CDR1 and CDR2: MNHNS and SASEGT. The CDR3, as DNA: TGTGCCAACGGGGCAGATACGCAGTATTTT. This sequence encodes CANGADTQYF.

The V call is TRBV19, the J call TRBJ1-1, with D uncertain. Germline CDR1 LNHDA, CDR2 SQIVND (reference sequence). The CDR3 spans 13 residues. Trimming cost V 1 base and J 5 bases, with 8 bases left between them. The CDR3: CASSIVGRTEAFF. CDR3 DNA: TGTGCCAGTAGTATAGTGGGGAGAACTGAAGCTTTCTTT. The entire variable domain, with the rest obtained from reference TRBV19 and TRBJ1-1, is as follows: DGGITQSPKYLFRKEGQNVTLSCEQNLNHDAMYWYRQDPGQGLRLIYYSQIVNDFQKGDIAEGYSVSREKKESFPLTVTSAQKNPTAFYLCASSIVGRTEAFFGQGTRLTVV.

The chain joins TRBV6-4 to TRBJ1-5; no firm D call. Trimming shortened V by 5 bases and J by 3 bases, and 8 bases separated the two germline ends. The CDR3 spans 13 residues. Germline CDR1 MRHNA, CDR2 SNTAGT. CDR3 region: CASSPQINQPQHF. In nucleotides, the CDR3 is TGTGCCAGCAGTCCCCAGATCAATCAGCCCCAGCATTTT.

The chain uses TRBV18 and TRBJ2-7, with D possibly matching TRBD1 (6 bases). The germline V gene has CDR1 KGHSH and CDR2 LQKENI. This CDR3 has 15 residues. Between the trimmed V and J ends, which lost 6 bases and 0 bases, there was a span of 15 bases. CDR3 nucleotide sequence: TGTGCCAGCTCTCTTACAGGGCCCGGCTCCTACGAGCAGTACTTC. Translated, it gives CASSLTGPGSYEQYF. The variable domain in full, completed from reference TRBV18 and TRBJ2-7, reads NAGVMQNPRHLVRRRGQEARLRCSPMKGHSHVYWYRQLPEEGLKFMVYLQKENIIDESGMPKERFSAEFPKEGPSILRIQQVVRGDSAAYFCASSLTGPGSYEQYFGPGTRLTVT.

There are a few counts of this clone. V gene TRBV7-4 combines with J gene TRBJ2-6, with 15 bases identical to TRBD2. The CDR3 spans 19 residues. Per the germline V gene, CDR1 is SGHVT and CDR2 is SQSDAQ. After removal of 5 bases from V and 1 base from J, the junction contained 6 bases not matched to a gene. CDR3 nucleotides: TGTGCCAGCAGCCCGGGACTAGCGGGAGGCTATTCTGGGGCCAACGTCCTGACTTTC. This translates into CASSPGLAGGYSGANVLTF.

The chain joins TRBV19 to TRBJ1-5, with D possibly matching TRBD1 (5 bases). CDR1 is LNHDA and CDR2 is SQIVND in the germline V gene (reference sequence). Between the trimmed V and J ends, which lost 0 bases and 7 bases, there was a span of 13 bases. This CDR3 has 15 amino acids. CDR3 sequence (DNA): TGTGCCAGTAGTATAGATTCAGGGCGGCGGCAGCCCCAGCATTTT. Amino acids: CASSIDSGRRQPQHF.

The genes are TRBV27 and TRBJ2-3, with D tentatively TRBD1 (6 bases). V lost 5 bases and J lost 1, with 13 bases in between. Germline CDR1 reads MNHEY; CDR2 reads SMNVEV (reference sequence). The CDR3 sequence is 15 residues long. The chain's CDR3 is CASSVTGFGTDTQYF. CDR3 DNA: TGTGCCAGCAGTGTTACAGGGTTTGGCACAGATACGCAGTATTTT.

The genes are TRBV5-4 and TRBJ1-2; 9 bases line up with TRBD1. Germline values: CDR1 SGHNT, CDR2 YYREEE (reference sequence). This CDR3 region has 13 residues. Trimming removed 4 bases from V and 7 bases from J; junction bases left unmatched: 5. The chain's CDR3 is CASSPPTGGGYTF. CDR3 nucleotides: TGTGCCAGCAGCCCCCCGACAGGGGGTGGCTACACCTTC.

This clone occurred once. The chain recombines TRBV5-8 with TRBJ2-7; D may be TRBD2 (6 bases). The CDR3 runs to 13 residues. The ends were cut back, 6 bases at V and 7 bases at J, with 17 bases in the middle. Germline-derived CDR1 and CDR2 are SGHTS and YDEGEE. For the CDR3, the DNA is TGTGCCAGCATGATTCGGGCAGGAGGGGAGCAGTACTTC. Its protein is CASMIRAGGEQYF. Full variable domain (missing parts from reference TRBV5-8 and TRBJ2-7): EAGVTQSPTHLIKTRGQQATLRCSPISGHTSVYWYQQALGLGLQFLLWYDEGEERNRGNFPPRFSGRQFPNYSSELNVNALELEDSALYLCASMIRAGGEQYFGPGTRLTVT.